Listed here are 10 T cell receptor beta chains from one sample, sequenced in a study of T cell responses to AZD1222 COVID-19 vaccine. Only in-frame clones appear in the TCRdb table, and some are missing; sequencing was by immunoSEQ multiplex PCR. The top ten hold roughly 5.6% of the sample, which has fewer than 110,000 clones, 85% to 95% seen once. This specimen was peripheral blood, taken 28 days after the second AZD1222 dose. The receptors shown here come from an adult who received the AZD1222 COVID-19 vaccine.

This clone was seen only once. The J gene is TRBJ1-2, the V gene TRBV2, with D possibly being TRBD1 (6 bases). The V and J ends lost 4 bases and 4 bases respectively, with 16 bases between them. The CDR3 loop spans 15 amino acids. Germline CDR1 and CDR2: SNHLY and FYNNEI. CDR3 loop: CASSGDTPLSYGYTF. CDR3 sequence (DNA): TGTGCCAGCAGTGGGGACACCCCCTTGAGCTATGGCTACACCTTC.

This chain connects TRBV2 to TRBJ1-3; perhaps TRBD1 as D (6 bases). V lost 6 bases and J lost 0, with 12 bases in between. Germline V gene lookup returns CDR1 SNHLY and CDR2 FYNNEI. The CDR3 contains 15 residues. The CDR3 sequence is CASSPGQFSGNTIYF. CDR3 in DNA: TGTGCCAGCAGCCCAGGACAGTTCTCTGGAAACACCATATATTTT.

J is TRBJ2-1 and V is TRBV5-6; 12 bases align to TRBD1. V gave up 3 bases and J gave up 4 bases; unmatched junction bases: 11. CDR3 length: 18 residues. Germline CDR1 SGHDT, CDR2 YYEEEE. CDR3 in amino acids: CASSWGTGGWEKYNEQFF. CDR3 DNA sequence: TGTGCCAGCAGCTGGGGGACAGGGGGCTGGGAGAAGTACAATGAGCAGTTCTTC. The whole variable domain, filled in from reference TRBV5-6 and TRBJ2-1, reads DAGVTQSPTHLIKTRGQQVTLRCSPKSGHDTVSWYQQALGQGPQFIFQYYEEEERQRGNFPDRFSGHQFPNYSSELNVNALLLGDSALYLCASSWGTGGWEKYNEQFFGPGTRLTVL.

This clone was detected once. The genes are TRBV28 and TRBJ2-7, with D tentatively TRBD1 (5 bases). The V and J ends lost 7 bases and 1 base respectively, with 17 bases between them. This CDR3 is built from 15 residues. From germline, CDR1 is MDHEN and CDR2 SYDVKM. Here the CDR3 reads CASKRRGLKSYEQYF. The CDR3 DNA reads TGTGCCAGCAAAAGAAGGGGTTTAAAATCCTACGAGCAGTACTTC.

This chain links TRBV12-3 or TRBV12-4 with TRBJ1-1; D is possibly TRBD1 (5 bases). V was clipped by 8 bases and J by 6 bases, with 10 bases between them. CDR3 length: 11 amino acids. The CDR3 DNA reads TGTGCCAGCGGATGGGGGGCTGAAGCTTTCTTT. Amino acids: CASGWGAEAFF.

This rearrangement joins TRBV10-1 to TRBJ2-3; 8 bases map to TRBD2. Losses at the gene ends were 5 bases for V and 0 bases for J; bases not matched to a gene: 7. Germline CDR1 is WNHNN and CDR2 is SYGVQD (reference sequence). There are 16 residues in the CDR3. CDR3 in DNA: TGCGCCAGCAGTCTTGATAGCGGGGCTAGCACAGATACGCAGTATTTT. It is translated as CASSLDSGASTDTQYF.

V gene TRBV7-9 combines with J gene TRBJ2-3; D may be TRBD1 (5 bases). In germline, CDR1 is SEHNR, CDR2 FQNEAQ (reference sequence). V was trimmed by 1 base and J by 6 bases, leaving 8 bases between them. The CDR3 sequence is 13 residues long. CDR3 nucleotides: TGTGCCAGCAGCTTAGAGGGGCGTGATACGCAGTATTTT. It yields the protein CASSLEGRDTQYF.

V usage is TRBV3-1 (or the pseudogene TRBV3-2) and J usage is TRBJ2-5, with D maybe TRBD2 (6 bases). The V and J ends lost 2 bases and 1 base respectively, with 20 bases between them. This CDR3 spans 18 amino acids. Germline CDR1 and CDR2: LGHDT and YNNKEL (reference sequence). Written as DNA, the CDR3 is TGTGCCAGCAGCCAATCCCCCCGGAGGGAATTGAGCCAAGAGACCCAGTACTTC. Its protein is CASSQSPRRELSQETQYF.

This chain joins TRBV23-1 and TRBJ2-7; the match to TRBD1 covers 9 bases. TRBV23-1 is labeled an ORF, and its function is uncertain. This CDR3 is 15 amino acids long. Unmatched junction bases numbered 7, after V lost 2 bases and J lost 5 bases. CDR3 residues: CASSQATGQGNEQYF. As DNA, the CDR3 is TGCGCCAGCAGTCAAGCCACGGGACAGGGAAACGAGCAGTACTTC.

This clone appeared once. The chain has TRBV4-1 and TRBJ1-2, with TRBD1 identical over 7 bases. V shed 2 bases, J shed 5 bases, and the junction held 8 bases outside the gene matches. This CDR3 is 15 amino acids long. Per germline, CDR1 MGHRA and CDR2 YSYEKL. CDR3 sequence: CASSQTPGGIYGYTF. Here the CDR3 DNA reads TGCGCCAGCAGCCAAACCCCAGGGGGTATTTATGGCTACACCTTC.